These T cell receptor beta chains were read from a single sample in a study of early T cells in non-severe SARS-CoV-2 infection. TCRdb ran MiXCR on the 5' RACE reads and lists one entry per CDR3 protein. Seen here are over 55,000 distinct CDR3 sequences, 10% to 15% observed once, and the top ten hold about 3%. Sequenced material: whole blood. The receptors here all came from an adult who was a healthcare worker with PCR-confirmed SARS-CoV-2 infection or an uninfected control (not recorded which). The CDR3 runs from the conserved cysteine through the conserved F or W. Fields, in order: J gene, V gene, D gene, clone size, CDR3 DNA, CDR3 protein. The D gene is left open where the match is weak. Clone size is shown for a subset of rows, as once, few, many or a class of expanded clone.

TRBJ1-1 | TRBV10-3 | - | - | TGTGCCATCATGGGTAACACTGAAGCTTTCTTT | CAIMGNTEAFF
TRBJ2-1 | TRBV24-1 | TRBD1 | many | TGTGCCACCAGTGAAGACACAGGGGGAAATGAGCAGTTCTTC | CATSEDTGGNEQFF
TRBJ1-1 | TRBV7-9 | - | many | TGTGCCAGCTCCCGGACCGAGGTGGGGACTGAAGCTTTCTTT | CASSRTEVGTEAFF
TRBJ2-4 | TRBV29-1 | - | few | TGCAGCGTTGCCCAGGGGTCGGACATTCAGTACTTC | CSVAQGSDIQYF
TRBJ2-2 | TRBV3-1 | - | - | TGTGCCAGCAGCCAAGCACACACCGGGGAGCTGTTTTTT | CASSQAHTGELFF
TRBJ2-2 | TRBV5-1 | - | few | TGCGCCAGCAGCTTGGGACAGATTAACACCGGGGAGCTGTTTTTT | CASSLGQINTGELFF
TRBJ1-2 | TRBV5-1 | - | - | TGCGCCAGCAGCCCTGACACGGGAGGTGGCTACACCTTC | CASSPDTGGGYTF
TRBJ2-3 | TRBV20-1 | - | few | TGCAGTGCTAGAGACGGACAGTTTCCAGATACGCAGTATTTT | CSARDGQFPDTQYF
TRBJ2-2 | TRBV2 | TRBD1 | - | TGTGCCAGCAGTGGTTATTTTGACAGGGGAGCCGGGGAGCTGTTTTTT | CASSGYFDRGAGELFF
TRBJ2-2 | TRBV5-6 | - | few | TGTGCCAGCAGACCCCTCAGAGAAGGGGGCACCGGGGAGCTGTTTTTT | CASRPLREGGTGELFF
TRBJ2-3 | TRBV19 | - | - | TGTGCCAGTATGAGCGATACGCAGTATTTT | CASMSDTQYF
TRBJ2-3 | TRBV6-5 | - | many | TGTGCCAGCAGTTACTCCTGGGGGACGCGGGGTACAGATACGCAGTATTTT | CASSYSWGTRGTDTQYF
TRBJ2-1 | TRBV25-1 | TRBD2 | many | TGTGCCAGCAGCCCGGGACTAGTGAGTGATGAGCAGTTCTTC | CASSPGLVSDEQFF
TRBJ1-6 | TRBV10-3 | - | - | TGTGCCATCAGTGAAACAGGGATGGATTCACCCCTCCACTTT | CAISETGMDSPLHF
TRBJ2-5 | TRBV12-3/TRBV12-4 | - | many | TGTGCCAGCAGTAGTTCAACAGGCACTTTACAAGGGGAGACCCAGTACTTC | CASSSSTGTLQGETQYF
TRBJ1-2 | TRBV28 | - | - | TGTGCCAGCAGTTTCCCGGGGGCCCCATATGGCTACACCTTC | CASSFPGAPYGYTF
TRBJ1-2 | TRBV6-6 | TRBD1 | - | TGTGCCAGCAGTTACTCAGCAGGGGGTGGCTACACCTTC | CASSYSAGGGYTF
TRBJ1-1 | TRBV5-6 | - | few | TGTGCCAGCAGCTTAGTGGGGATCGGGAACACTGAAGCTTTCTTT | CASSLVGIGNTEAFF
TRBJ1-1 | TRBV11-1 | TRBD1 | - | TGTGCCAGCAGCCTTTTCGGGGCAGGGGGCATCGCTGAAGCTTTCTTT | CASSLFGAGGIAEAFF
TRBJ2-1 | TRBV12-3/TRBV12-4 | TRBD1 | - | TGTGCCAGCACTTGGGACAGGGGATTTGAGCAGTTCTTC | CASTWDRGFEQFF
TRBJ1-5 | TRBV5-6 | TRBD1 | many | TGTGCCAGCAGCTTGTCGGGGCCAGGGGGCAATAGCAATCAGCCCCAGCATTTT | CASSLSGPGGNSNQPQHF
TRBJ2-5 | TRBV11-2 | TRBD1 | few | TGTGCCAGCAGCCCAAAGCTGAGACAGGGGATCCAAGAGACCCAGTACTTC | CASSPKLRQGIQETQYF
TRBJ2-2 | TRBV7-8 | - | many | TGTGCCAGCAGCCTACGGCCAGAAAACACCGGGGAGCTGTTTTTT | CASSLRPENTGELFF
TRBJ2-3 | TRBV6-6 | - | many | TGTGCCAGCAGTCCCACAGATACGCAGTATTTT | CASSPTDTQYF
TRBJ1-2 | TRBV9 | - | many | TGTGCCAGCAGCGTAGGTGCCGGGGACTATGGCTACACCTTC | CASSVGAGDYGYTF
TRBJ2-1 | TRBV11-3 | - | - | TGTGCCAGCAGCACCGCTCCCAGGGTCGATGAGCAGTTCTTC | CASSTAPRVDEQFF
TRBJ2-1 | TRBV3-1 | - | many | TGTGCCAGCAGTTTTACTTCGAGCTCCTACAATGAGCAGTTCTTC | CASSFTSSSYNEQFF
TRBJ1-1 | TRBV6-1 | - | many | TGTGCCAGCAGTGACACTACTAAGGGGGGCAAGGCTGAAGCTTTCTTT | CASSDTTKGGKAEAFF
TRBJ2-5 | TRBV7-2 | - | many | TGTGCCAGCACCGGGGGGCGGTGGTACCAAGAGACCCAGTACTTC | CASTGGRWYQETQYF
TRBJ1-3 | TRBV5-1 | - | many | TGCGCCAGCAGCTCAGTGAGTCCTGATTTAGGAAACACCATATATTTT | CASSSVSPDLGNTIYF
TRBJ1-3 | TRBV28 | - | many | TGTGCCAGCATCAACGGGGACAACTCTGGAAACACCATATATTTT | CASINGDNSGNTIYF
TRBJ2-5 | TRBV20-1 | TRBD2 | - | TGCAGTGCTAGCATAGCGGGGGGGCAAGAGACCCAGTACTTC | CSASIAGGQETQYF
TRBJ2-5 | TRBV11-2 | - | many | TGTGCCAGCAGCTTAGTACGGTCTTTCCAAGAGACCCAGTACTTC | CASSLVRSFQETQYF
TRBJ2-1 | TRBV2 | - | many | TGTGCCAGTAGCCGGGACTTCAGTGGGGAGCAGTTCTTC | CASSRDFSGEQFF
TRBJ1-1 | TRBV2 | - | - | TGTGCTACAGGCGCGAACACTGAAGCTTTCTTT | CATGANTEAFF
TRBJ2-2 | TRBV12-3/TRBV12-4 | TRBD1 | many | TGTGCCAGCAGTTTCGGGACAGGTCCCGACTACAACACCGGGGAGCTGTTTTTT | CASSFGTGPDYNTGELFF
TRBJ2-1 | TRBV14 | - | many | TGTGCCAGCAGCCAAACTATGAATTTCTACAATGAGCAGTTCTTC | CASSQTMNFYNEQFF
TRBJ2-7 | TRBV6-6 | - | few | TGTGCCAGCAGTTACTCCAGGGCCAGGGCCTACGAGCAGTACTTC | CASSYSRARAYEQYF
TRBJ1-1 | TRBV9 | - | - | TGTGCCAGCAGCGTAGGGGCTTTGAACACTGAAGCTTTCTTT | CASSVGALNTEAFF
TRBJ2-7 | TRBV10-3 | - | many | TGTGCCATCAGTGCCTCGGACTTCTCCTACGAGCAGTACTTC | CAISASDFSYEQYF
TRBJ2-7 | TRBV5-1 | TRBD1 | many | TGCGCCAGCAGCTTCGGGACAGGGCCCTACGAGCAGTACTTC | CASSFGTGPYEQYF
TRBJ2-2 | TRBV30 | - | - | TGTGCCTGGAGTGTATTGGGGACCGGGGAGCTGTTTTTT | CAWSVLGTGELFF
TRBJ2-3 | TRBV29-1 | TRBD2 | many | TGCAGCGTACTAGCGCGGGTTCGTACGCAGTATTTT | CSVLARVRTQYF
TRBJ2-7 | TRBV9 | TRBD2 | few | TGTGCCAGCAGCGCTAGCGGGAGCGGTTACGAGCAGTACTTC | CASSASGSGYEQYF